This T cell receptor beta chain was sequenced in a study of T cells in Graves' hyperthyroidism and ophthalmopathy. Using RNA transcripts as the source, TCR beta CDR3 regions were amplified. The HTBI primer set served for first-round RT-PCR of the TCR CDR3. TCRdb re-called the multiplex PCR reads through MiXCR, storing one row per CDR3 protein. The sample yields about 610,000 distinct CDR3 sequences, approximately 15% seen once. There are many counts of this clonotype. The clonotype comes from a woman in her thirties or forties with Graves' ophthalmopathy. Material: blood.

The CDR3 loop is CASSNGGLYGYTF. CDR3 nucleotide sequence: TGTGCCAGCAGTAACGGGGGCCTCTATGGCTACACCTTC. This sequence joins TRBV6-5 and TRBJ1-2; TRBD1 is a possible D gene (6 bases). CDR3 length: 13 amino acids. Germline assignment: CDR1 MNHEY and CDR2 SVGAGI. Trimming left V 5 bases short and J 4 bases short, with 11 bases between.